Following are 15 T cell receptor beta chains from one sample sequenced in a study of blood T cell repertoires in COVID-19. Data came from immunoSEQ multiplex PCR; TCRdb stores just in-frame clones and leaves some out. The sample has roughly 250,000 clones, approximately 86% seen once; the top ten hold roughly 3.5%. The sample consisted of PBMCs or T cells enriched from blood (not recorded which). The receptor source for this set is a woman in her thirties or forties with acute COVID-19.

This clone was recorded only once. This chain uses TRBV6-5 with TRBJ2-5, with 7 bases matching TRBD1. With V trimmed by 3 bases and J by 2 bases, 6 bases remained unmatched. Germline CDR1 and CDR2: MNHEY and SVGAGI. The CDR3 covers 15 residues. CDR3 in amino acids: CASSYQTGDQETQYF. The CDR3 DNA reads TGTGCCAGCAGTTATCAAACAGGGGATCAAGAGACCCAGTACTTC.

The chain carries TRBV5-1 and TRBJ2-7, with 8 bases fitting TRBD1. Germline CDR1 SGHRS, CDR2 YFSETQ. The CDR3 has 17 residues. The trim removed 0 bases at V and 5 bases at J, leaving 13 bases unmatched. CDR3 region: CASSLARLDRVYNEQYF. For the CDR3, the DNA is TGCGCCAGCAGCTTGGCAAGGCTGGACAGGGTTTACAACGAGCAGTACTTC.

The genes are TRBV6-2 or TRBV6-3 and TRBJ1-2; TRBD1 agrees at 7 bases. The CDR3 extends over 16 amino acids. V shed 4 bases, J shed 1 base, and the junction held 9 bases outside the gene matches. Germline assignment: CDR1 MNHEY and CDR2 SVGEGT. In DNA form, the CDR3 reads TGTGCCAGCAGTTTAGGGACAGATACTCTTAACTATGGCTACACCTTC. Translation gives CASSLGTDTLNYGYTF.

The chain links TRBV7-9 to TRBJ2-5; TRBD2 is a possible D gene (6 bases). Germline loops: CDR1 SEHNR, CDR2 FQNEAQ (reference sequence). This CDR3 has 17 amino acids. V shed 0 bases and J shed 4 bases, with 18 bases lying between them. The CDR3 DNA reads TGTGCCAGCAGCTTAGCGGAGGGTTGGAGGGTTGGAGAGACCCAGTACTTC. This translates into CASSLAEGWRVGETQYF.

The V and J genes are TRBV7-9 and TRBJ2-7; 8 positions agree with TRBD1. V was pared by 3 bases and J by 5 bases, with 9 bases of the junction left unmatched. The CDR3 is made up of 15 amino acids. The germline CDR1 and CDR2 sequences are SEHNR and FQNEAQ (reference sequence). The CDR3 loop is CASSFSKDRANEQYF. In DNA, the CDR3 is TGTGCCAGCAGCTTCTCCAAGGACAGGGCCAACGAGCAGTACTTC.

This clone was observed a single time. The rearrangement uses TRBV29-1 and TRBJ2-1; no reliable D call. CDR3 length: 11 amino acids. Trimming stripped 5 bases from V and 4 bases from J, with 6 bases between. Per the germline V gene, CDR1 is SQVTM and CDR2 is ANQGSEA. The CDR3 is CSVKTYNEQFF. CDR3 DNA sequence: TGCAGCGTTAAAACTTACAATGAGCAGTTCTTC.

The chain uses TRBV6-5 and TRBJ2-4; 7 bases align to TRBD1. CDR1 and CDR2 from the germline V gene are MNHEY and SVGAGI. V shed 7 bases and J 0 bases; nucleotides not matched to a gene: 6. This CDR3 region has 15 residues. DNA for the CDR3: TGTGCCAGCACCCACTCAGGGGGAGCCAAAAACATTCAGTACTTC. Its translation: CASTHSGGAKNIQYF.

V is TRBV5-4 and J is TRBJ2-1, with 8 bases fitting TRBD1. This CDR3 contains 15 residues. The ends lost 4 bases at V and 5 bases at J; junction bases unmatched: 8. Per the germline V gene, CDR1 is SGHNT and CDR2 is YYREEE (reference sequence). In nucleotides, the CDR3 is TGTGCCAGCAGCGCAACCGGGACAGGAAACAATGAGCAGTTCTTC. Amino acids: CASSATGTGNNEQFF.

The gene calls are TRBV6-5 and TRBJ2-1; 13 positions agree with TRBD2. Germline CDR1 MNHEY, CDR2 SVGAGI. The CDR3 has 14 residues. V shed 6 bases, J shed 8 bases, and the junction held 4 bases outside the gene matches. In DNA, the CDR3 is TGTGCCAGCAGACTAGCGGGAGGGCCCCATGAGCAGTTCTTC. Protein: CASRLAGGPHEQFF.

This chain links TRBV19 with TRBJ2-3; 8 bases map to TRBD2. The CDR3 has 15 amino acids. V was pared by 7 bases and J by 5 bases, with 11 bases of the junction left unmatched. Germline V gives CDR1 LNHDA, CDR2 SQIVND (reference sequence). The CDR3 is CASKGGGRLVDTQYF. DNA of the CDR3: TGTGCCAGTAAGGGCGGCGGGAGGTTAGTAGATACGCAGTATTTT.

This sequence joins TRBV24-1 and TRBJ2-4, with TRBD1 identical over 8 bases. This CDR3 has 18 amino acids. The ends lost 3 bases at V and 2 bases at J; junction bases unmatched: 11. The germline V gene encodes CDR1 KGHDR and CDR2 SFDVKD. The chain's CDR3 is CATSDRDRGKKSKNIQYF. DNA for the CDR3: TGTGCCACCAGTGATCGCGACAGGGGCAAGAAATCCAAAAACATTCAGTACTTC.

This clone has only one observation. This chain links TRBV29-1 with TRBJ2-4; the match to TRBD2 covers 16 bases. CDR1 SQVTM and CDR2 ANQGSEA come from the germline V gene. J gave up 0 bases and V 6 bases, and 8 bases lay outside the gene matches. The length of the CDR3 is 18 residues. The CDR3 nucleotides are TGCAGCGTCACCGGGACTAGCGGGAGGGCCGTAGCCAAAAACATTCAGTACTTC. This sequence encodes CSVTGTSGRAVAKNIQYF. Full variable domain (missing parts from reference TRBV29-1 and TRBJ2-4): SAVISQKPSRDICQRGTSLTIQCQVDSQVTMMFWYRQQPGQSLTLIATANQGSEATYESGFVIDKFPISRPNLTFSTLTVSNMSPEDSSIYLCSVTGTSGRAVAKNIQYFGAGTRLSVL.

This sequence joins TRBV7-9 and TRBJ1-5; 8 bases are shared with TRBD1. CDR3 length equals 15 residues. V gave up 4 bases and J gave up 3 bases; unmatched junction bases: 5. CDR1 is SEHNR and CDR2 is FQNEAQ in the germline V gene (reference sequence). The CDR3 sequence is CASSSDREDNQPQHF. The CDR3 region has the DNA TGTGCCAGCAGCTCGGACAGGGAAGACAATCAGCCCCAGCATTTT.

The chain uses TRBV9 and TRBJ1-1; weak D call: TRBD1 (5 bases). Germline CDR1 SGDLS, CDR2 YYNGEE. This CDR3 has 14 amino acids. The ends were cut back, 0 bases at V and 3 bases at J, with 9 bases in the middle. The CDR3 DNA is TGTGCCAGCAGCGTAGGGGCGGGGGACACTGAAGCTTTCTTT. It is translated as CASSVGAGDTEAFF.

The DNA for the CDR3 is TGCGCCAGCAGCTGGATGGCAGGGGATCAGCCCCAGCATTTT. Translated, it gives CASSWMAGDQPQHF. The V call is TRBV5-1, the J call TRBJ1-5; tentatively, D is TRBD1 (6 bases). CDR3 length: 14 amino acids. V lost 3 bases and J lost 5, with 12 bases in between. The germline V gene encodes CDR1 SGHRS and CDR2 YFSETQ.